This TCR beta chain is drawn from a study of CD8 T cells in Susac syndrome. Study-wide results and limits: It was acknowledged in the study that its TCR sequencing and HLA analysis involved a relatively small number of individuals.

Trimming left V 2 bases short and J 0 bases short, with 12 bases between. Germline assignment: CDR1 SGHNT and CDR2 YYREEE (reference sequence). The CDR3 spans 15 residues. RNA in amounts of about 0.5 to 1 ug was reverse transcribed with random hexamers. One entry per CDR3 protein results from TCRdb running MiXCR on the immunoSEQ multiplex PCR reads. The sample holds approximately 140,000 distinct CDR3 sequences, around 80% seen once. The sequenced target, TCR beta, came from blood CD8+ and CD4+ T cells. In contrast to the negatively isolated CD8+ and CD4+ T cells, TEMRA cells were FACS-enriched. Turning to this clonotype: Its target is unknown.

The material sequenced was CD8+ T cells from PBMCs. The origin of this receptor is a human donor with multiple sclerosis. The gene calls are TRBV5-4 and TRBJ2-7; D may be TRBD1 or TRBD2 (5 bases each). As DNA, the CDR3 is TGTGCCAGCAGCTTTCCGGGACGTAGCTCCTACGAGCAGTACTTC. Protein product: CASSFPGRSSYEQYF.